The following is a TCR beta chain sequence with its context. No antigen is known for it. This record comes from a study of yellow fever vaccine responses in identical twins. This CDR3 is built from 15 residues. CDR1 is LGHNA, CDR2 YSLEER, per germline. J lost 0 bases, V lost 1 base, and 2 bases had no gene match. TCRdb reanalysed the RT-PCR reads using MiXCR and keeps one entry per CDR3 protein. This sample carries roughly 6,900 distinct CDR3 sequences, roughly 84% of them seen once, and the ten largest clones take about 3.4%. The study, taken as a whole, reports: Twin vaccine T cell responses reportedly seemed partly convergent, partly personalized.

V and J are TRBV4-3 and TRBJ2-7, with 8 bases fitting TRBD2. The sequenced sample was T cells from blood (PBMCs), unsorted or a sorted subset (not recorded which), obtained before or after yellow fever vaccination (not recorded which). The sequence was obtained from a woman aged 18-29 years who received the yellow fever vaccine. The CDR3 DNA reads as TGCGCCAGCAGCCAAGTTAGCGGGAACTCCTACGAGCAGTACTTC. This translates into CASSQVSGNSYEQYF.